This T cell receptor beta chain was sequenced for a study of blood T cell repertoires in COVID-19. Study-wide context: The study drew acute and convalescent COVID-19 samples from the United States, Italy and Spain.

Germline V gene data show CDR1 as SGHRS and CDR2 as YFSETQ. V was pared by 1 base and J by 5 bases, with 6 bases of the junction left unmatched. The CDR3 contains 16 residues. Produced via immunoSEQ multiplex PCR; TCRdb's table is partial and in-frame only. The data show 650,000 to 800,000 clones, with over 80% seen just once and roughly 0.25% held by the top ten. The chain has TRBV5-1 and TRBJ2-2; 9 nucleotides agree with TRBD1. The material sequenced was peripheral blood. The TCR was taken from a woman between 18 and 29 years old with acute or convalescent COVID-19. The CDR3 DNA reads TGCGCCAGCAGCTTGCTGGGACAGGGCCCTACCGGGGAGCTGTTTTTT. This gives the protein CASSLLGQGPTGELFF.